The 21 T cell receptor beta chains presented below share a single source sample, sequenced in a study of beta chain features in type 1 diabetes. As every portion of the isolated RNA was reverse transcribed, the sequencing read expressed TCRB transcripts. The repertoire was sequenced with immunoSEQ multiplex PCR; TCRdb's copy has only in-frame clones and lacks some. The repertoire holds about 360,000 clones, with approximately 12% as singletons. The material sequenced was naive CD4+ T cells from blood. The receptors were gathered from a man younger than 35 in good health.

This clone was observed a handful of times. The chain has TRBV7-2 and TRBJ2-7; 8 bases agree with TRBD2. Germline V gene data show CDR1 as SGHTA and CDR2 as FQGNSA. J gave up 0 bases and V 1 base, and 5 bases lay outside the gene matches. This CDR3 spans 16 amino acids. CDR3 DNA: TGTGCCAGCAGCTTAGTGGCGGCGGGGGGCTCCTACGAGCAGTACTTC. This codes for CASSLVAAGGSYEQYF.

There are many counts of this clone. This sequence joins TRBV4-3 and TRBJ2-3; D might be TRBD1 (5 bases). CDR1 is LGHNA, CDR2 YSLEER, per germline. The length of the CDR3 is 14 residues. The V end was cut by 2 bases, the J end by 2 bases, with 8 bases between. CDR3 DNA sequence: TGCGCCAGCAGCCAAAACAGGATCACAGATACGCAGTATTTT. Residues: CASSQNRITDTQYF.

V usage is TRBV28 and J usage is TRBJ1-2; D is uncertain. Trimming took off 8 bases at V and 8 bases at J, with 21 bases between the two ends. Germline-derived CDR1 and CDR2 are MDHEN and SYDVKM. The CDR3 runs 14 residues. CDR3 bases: TGTGCCAGCCGTAAGAGGGCCCGAATAACCGGCTACACCTTC. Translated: CASRKRARITGYTF.

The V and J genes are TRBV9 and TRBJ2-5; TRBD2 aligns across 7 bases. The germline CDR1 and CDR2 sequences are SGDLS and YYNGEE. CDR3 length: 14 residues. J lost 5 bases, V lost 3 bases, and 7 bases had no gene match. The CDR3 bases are TGTGCCAGCAGCGGACGACTAGCTAGTGAGACCCAGTACTTC. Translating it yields CASSGRLASETQYF.

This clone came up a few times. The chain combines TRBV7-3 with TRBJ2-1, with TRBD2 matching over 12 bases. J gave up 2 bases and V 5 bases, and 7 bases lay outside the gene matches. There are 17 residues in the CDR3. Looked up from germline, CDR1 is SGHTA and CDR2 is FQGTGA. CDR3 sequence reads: CASSPASGGAPYNEQFF. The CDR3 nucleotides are TGTGCCAGCAGCCCAGCTAGCGGGGGGGCCCCCTACAATGAGCAGTTCTTC.

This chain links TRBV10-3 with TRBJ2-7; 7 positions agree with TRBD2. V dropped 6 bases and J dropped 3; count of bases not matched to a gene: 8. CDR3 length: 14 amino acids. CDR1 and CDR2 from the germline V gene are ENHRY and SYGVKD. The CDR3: CAISGGGGFYEQYF. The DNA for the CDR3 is TGTGCCATCAGCGGCGGGGGAGGCTTCTACGAGCAGTACTTC.

For the CDR3, the DNA is TGCGCCAGCAGCCAGGCGCCGACACCCACAGATACGCAGTATTTT. Translated, it gives CASSQAPTPTDTQYF. The rearrangement links TRBV4-1 to TRBJ2-3; unclear D gene. There are 15 residues in the CDR3. The ends were cut back, 3 bases at V and 2 bases at J, with 12 bases in the middle. Per germline, CDR1 MGHRA and CDR2 YSYEKL.

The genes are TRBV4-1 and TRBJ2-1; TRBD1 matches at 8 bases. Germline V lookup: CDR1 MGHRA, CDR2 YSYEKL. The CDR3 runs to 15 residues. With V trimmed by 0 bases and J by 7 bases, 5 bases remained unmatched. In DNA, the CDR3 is TGCGCCAGCAGCCAAGAAGCAGGGGGCTGGAATGAGCAGTTCTTC. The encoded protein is CASSQEAGGWNEQFF.

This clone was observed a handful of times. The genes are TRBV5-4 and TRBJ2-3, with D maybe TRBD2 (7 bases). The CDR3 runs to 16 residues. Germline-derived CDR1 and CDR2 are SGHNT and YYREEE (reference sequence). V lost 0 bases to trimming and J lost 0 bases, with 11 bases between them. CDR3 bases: TGTGCCAGCAGCTTGGCCCGGGGGGCGAGCACAGATACGCAGTATTTT. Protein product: CASSLARGASTDTQYF.

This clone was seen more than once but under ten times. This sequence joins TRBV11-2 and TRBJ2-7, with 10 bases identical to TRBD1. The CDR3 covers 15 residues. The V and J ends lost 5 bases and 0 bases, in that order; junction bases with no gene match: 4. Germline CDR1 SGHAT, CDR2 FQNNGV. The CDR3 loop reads CASSLGTGVSYEQYF. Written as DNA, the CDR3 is TGTGCCAGCAGCCTCGGGACAGGGGTCTCCTACGAGCAGTACTTC.

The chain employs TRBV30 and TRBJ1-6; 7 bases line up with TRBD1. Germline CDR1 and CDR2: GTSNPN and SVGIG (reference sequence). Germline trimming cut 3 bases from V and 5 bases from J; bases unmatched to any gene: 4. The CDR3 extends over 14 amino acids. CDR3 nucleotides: TGTGCCTGGAGGGGGGACAGCGATAATTCACCCCTCCACTTT. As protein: CAWRGDSDNSPLHF.

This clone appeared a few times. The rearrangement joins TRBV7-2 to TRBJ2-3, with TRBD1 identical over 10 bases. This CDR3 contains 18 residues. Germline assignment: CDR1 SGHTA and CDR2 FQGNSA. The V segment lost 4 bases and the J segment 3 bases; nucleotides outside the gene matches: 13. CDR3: CASSWPLRDRGPTDTQYF. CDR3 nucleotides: TGTGCCAGCAGCTGGCCTTTGCGGGACAGGGGCCCGACAGATACGCAGTATTTT.

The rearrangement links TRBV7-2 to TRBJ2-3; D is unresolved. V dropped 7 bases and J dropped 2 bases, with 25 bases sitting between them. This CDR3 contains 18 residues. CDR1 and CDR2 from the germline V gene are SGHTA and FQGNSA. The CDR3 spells CASTPQVGRYISTDTQYF. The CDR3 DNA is TGTGCCAGCACCCCCCAGGTTGGCAGATACATATCCACAGATACGCAGTATTTT.

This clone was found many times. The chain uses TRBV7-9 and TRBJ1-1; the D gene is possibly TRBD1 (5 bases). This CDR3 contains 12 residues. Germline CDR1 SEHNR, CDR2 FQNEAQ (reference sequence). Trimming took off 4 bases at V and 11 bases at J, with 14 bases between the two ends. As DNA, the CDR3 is TGTGCCAGCAGCTCCCTCGGCTGGGGCGCTTTCTTT. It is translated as CASSSLGWGAFF.

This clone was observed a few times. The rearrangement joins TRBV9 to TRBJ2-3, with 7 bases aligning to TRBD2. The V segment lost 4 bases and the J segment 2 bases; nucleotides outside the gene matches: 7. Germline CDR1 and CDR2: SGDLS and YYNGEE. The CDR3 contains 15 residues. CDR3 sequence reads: CASSPPGRVTDTQYF. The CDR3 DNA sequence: TGTGCCAGCAGCCCCCCGGGGAGGGTCACAGATACGCAGTATTTT.

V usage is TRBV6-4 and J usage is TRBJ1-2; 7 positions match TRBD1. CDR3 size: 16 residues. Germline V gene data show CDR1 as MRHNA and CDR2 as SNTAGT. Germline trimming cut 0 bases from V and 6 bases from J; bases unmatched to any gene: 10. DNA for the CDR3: TGTGCCAGCAGTGACTCTTTGAAAGGGGGCGAGAATGGCTACACCTTC. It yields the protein CASSDSLKGGENGYTF.

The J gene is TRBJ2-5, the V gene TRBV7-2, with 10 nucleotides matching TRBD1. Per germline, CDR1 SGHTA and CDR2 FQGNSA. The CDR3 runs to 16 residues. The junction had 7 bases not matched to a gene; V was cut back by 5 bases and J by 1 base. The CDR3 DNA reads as TGTGCCAGCAGCACCCCTTGGACAGGGGGCCAAGAGACCCAGTACTTC. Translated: CASSTPWTGGQETQYF.

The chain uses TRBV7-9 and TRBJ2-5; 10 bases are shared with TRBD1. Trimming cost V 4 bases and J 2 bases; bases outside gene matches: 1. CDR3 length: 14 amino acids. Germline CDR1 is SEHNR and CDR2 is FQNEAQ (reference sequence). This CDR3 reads CASSSGQGQETQYF. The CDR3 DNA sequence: TGTGCCAGCAGCTCGGGACAGGGGCAAGAGACCCAGTACTTC.

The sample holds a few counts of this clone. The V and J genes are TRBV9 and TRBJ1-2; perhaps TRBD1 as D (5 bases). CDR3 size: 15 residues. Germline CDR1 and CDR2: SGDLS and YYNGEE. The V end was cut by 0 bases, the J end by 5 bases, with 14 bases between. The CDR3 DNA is TGTGCCAGCAGCGTAGGGAGGGTAGGGGCGTATGGCTACACCTTC. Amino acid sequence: CASSVGRVGAYGYTF.

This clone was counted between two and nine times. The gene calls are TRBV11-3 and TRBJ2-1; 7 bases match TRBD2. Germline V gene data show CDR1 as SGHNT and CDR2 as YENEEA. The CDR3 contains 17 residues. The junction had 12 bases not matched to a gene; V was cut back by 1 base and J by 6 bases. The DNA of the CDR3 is TGTGCCAGCAGCTTAGTCCCCTACGGAAGGGAGGGCAATGAGCAGTTCTTC. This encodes CASSLVPYGREGNEQFF.

The CDR3 DNA reads as TGTGCCAGCAGTTCAATTTACACCCCCTACGAGCAGTACTTC. Protein product: CASSSIYTPYEQYF. The V call is TRBV28, the J call TRBJ2-7; D is undetermined. V lost 4 bases to trimming and J lost 2 bases, with 12 bases between them. Germline CDR1 and CDR2: MDHEN and SYDVKM. CDR3 size: 14 residues.